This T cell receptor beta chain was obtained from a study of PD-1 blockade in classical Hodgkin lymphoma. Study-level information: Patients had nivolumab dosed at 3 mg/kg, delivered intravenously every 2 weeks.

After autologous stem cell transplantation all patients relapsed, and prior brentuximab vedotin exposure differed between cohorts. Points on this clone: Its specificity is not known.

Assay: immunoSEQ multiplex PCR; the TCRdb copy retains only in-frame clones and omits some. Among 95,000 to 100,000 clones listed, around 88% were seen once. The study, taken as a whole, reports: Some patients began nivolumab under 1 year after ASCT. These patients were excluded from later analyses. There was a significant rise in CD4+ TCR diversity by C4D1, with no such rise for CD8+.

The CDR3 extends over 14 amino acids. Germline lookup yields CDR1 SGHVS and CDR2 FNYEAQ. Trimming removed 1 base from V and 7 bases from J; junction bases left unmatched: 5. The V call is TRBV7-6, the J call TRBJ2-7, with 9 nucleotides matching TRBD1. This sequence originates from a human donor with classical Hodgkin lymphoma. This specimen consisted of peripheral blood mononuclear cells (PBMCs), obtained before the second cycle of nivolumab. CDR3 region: CASSLGTGVWEQYF. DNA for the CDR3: TGTGCCAGCAGCTTAGGGACAGGGGTTTGGGAGCAGTACTTC.